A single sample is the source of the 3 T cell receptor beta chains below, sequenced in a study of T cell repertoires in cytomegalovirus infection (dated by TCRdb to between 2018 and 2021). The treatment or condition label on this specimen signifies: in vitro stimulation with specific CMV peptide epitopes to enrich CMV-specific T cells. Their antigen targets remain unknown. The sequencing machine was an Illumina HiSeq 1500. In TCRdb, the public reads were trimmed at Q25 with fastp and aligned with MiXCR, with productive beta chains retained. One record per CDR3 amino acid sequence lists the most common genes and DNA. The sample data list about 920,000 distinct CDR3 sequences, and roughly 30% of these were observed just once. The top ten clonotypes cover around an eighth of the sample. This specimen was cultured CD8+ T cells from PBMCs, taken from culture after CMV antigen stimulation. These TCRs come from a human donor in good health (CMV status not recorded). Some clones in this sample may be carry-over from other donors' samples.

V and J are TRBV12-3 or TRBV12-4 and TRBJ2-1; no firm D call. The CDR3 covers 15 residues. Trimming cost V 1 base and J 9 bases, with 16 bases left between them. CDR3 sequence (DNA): TGTGCCAGCAGTTTAGAGGGCGCGTGGGTTGGTGAGCAGTTCTTC. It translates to CASSLEGAWVGEQFF.

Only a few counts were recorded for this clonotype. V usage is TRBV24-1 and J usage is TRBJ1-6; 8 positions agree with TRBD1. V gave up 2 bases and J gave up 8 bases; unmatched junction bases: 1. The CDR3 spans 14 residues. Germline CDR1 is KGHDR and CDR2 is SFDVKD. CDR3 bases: TGTGCCACCAGTGATTGGGGACAGGATTCACCCCTCCACTTT. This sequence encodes CATSDWGQDSPLHF.

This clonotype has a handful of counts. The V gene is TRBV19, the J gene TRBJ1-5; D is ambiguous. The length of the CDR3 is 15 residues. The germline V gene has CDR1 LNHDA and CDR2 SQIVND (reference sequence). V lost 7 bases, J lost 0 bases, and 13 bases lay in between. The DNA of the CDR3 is TGTGCCAGTACCACACGGGCCCTTAGCAATCAGCCCCAGCATTTT. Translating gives CASTTRALSNQPQHF.